This T cell receptor beta chain was sequenced during a study of blood T cell repertoires in COVID-19. Generated by immunoSEQ multiplex PCR, the TCRdb table keeps only in-frame clones and is missing some. The sample yields 380,000 or so clones, roughly nine tenths seen once. The sample comprised peripheral blood. The TCR sequence derives from a man aged 35-49 years with acute or convalescent COVID-19.

The CDR3 sequence is CASTLTRSNTEAFF. The DNA for the CDR3 is TGTGCCAGCACCCTGACAAGATCGAACACTGAAGCTTTCTTT. The chain joins TRBV5-6 to TRBJ1-1, with D unclear. CDR1 is SGHDT and CDR2 is YYEEEE in the germline V gene. The CDR3 is made up of 14 amino acids. The ends were cut back, 6 bases at V and 1 base at J, with 13 bases in the middle. The full variable domain, completed using reference TRBV5-6 and TRBJ1-1, is DAGVTQSPTHLIKTRGQQVTLRCSPKSGHDTVSWYQQALGQGPQFIFQYYEEEERQRGNFPDRFSGHQFPNYSSELNVNALLLGDSALYLCASTLTRSNTEAFFGQGTRLTVV.